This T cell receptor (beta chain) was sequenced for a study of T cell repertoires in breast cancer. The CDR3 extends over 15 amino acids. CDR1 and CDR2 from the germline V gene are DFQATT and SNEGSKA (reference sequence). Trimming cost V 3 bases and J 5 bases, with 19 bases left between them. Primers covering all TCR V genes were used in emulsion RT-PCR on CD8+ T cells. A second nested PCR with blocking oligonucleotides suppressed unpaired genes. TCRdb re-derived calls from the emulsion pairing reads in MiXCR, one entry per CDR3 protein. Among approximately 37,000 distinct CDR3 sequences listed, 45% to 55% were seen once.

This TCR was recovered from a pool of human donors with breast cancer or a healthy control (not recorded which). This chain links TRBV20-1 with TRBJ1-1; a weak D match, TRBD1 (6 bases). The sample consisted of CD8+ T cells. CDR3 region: CSARQTQGWMTEAFF. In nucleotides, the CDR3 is TGCAGTGCTAGGCAAACGCAGGGGTGGATGACTGAAGCTTTCTTT.